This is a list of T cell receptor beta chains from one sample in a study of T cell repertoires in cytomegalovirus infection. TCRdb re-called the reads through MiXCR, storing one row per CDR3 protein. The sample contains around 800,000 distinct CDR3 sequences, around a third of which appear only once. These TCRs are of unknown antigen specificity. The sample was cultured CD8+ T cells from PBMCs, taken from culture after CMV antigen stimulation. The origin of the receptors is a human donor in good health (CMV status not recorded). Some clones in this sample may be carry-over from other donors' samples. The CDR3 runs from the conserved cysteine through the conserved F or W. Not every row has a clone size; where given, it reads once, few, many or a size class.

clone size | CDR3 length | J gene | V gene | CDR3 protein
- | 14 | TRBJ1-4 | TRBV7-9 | CASSPRPSNEKLFF
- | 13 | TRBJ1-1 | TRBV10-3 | CAVTGGRNTEAFF
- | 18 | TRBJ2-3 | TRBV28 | CASSGRSSGGYSTDTQYF
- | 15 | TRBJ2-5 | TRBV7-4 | CASSFAPGQQETQYF
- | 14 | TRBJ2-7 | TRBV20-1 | CSALGQGDDYEQYF
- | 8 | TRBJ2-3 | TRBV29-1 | CSGDTQYF
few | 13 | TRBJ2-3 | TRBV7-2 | CASSLSSTSRRHF
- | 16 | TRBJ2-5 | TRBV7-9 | CASSPPTSVEQETQYF
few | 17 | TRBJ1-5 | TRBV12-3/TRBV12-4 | CASSSTATGYSNQPQHF
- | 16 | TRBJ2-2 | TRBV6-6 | CASSYRSGGNTGELFF
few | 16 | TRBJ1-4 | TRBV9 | CASSVEGSGAYEKLFF
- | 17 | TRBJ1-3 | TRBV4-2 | CASSQDRVREFGNTIYF
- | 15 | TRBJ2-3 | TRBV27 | CASSSHVRRTDTQYF
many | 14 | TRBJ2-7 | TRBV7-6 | CASSLDATSYEQYF
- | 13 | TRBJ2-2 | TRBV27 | CASSLLGIGELFF
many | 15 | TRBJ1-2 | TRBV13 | CASSFGTGGTYGYTF
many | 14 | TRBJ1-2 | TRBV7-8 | CASSPRDILYGYTF
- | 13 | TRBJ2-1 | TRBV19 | CASSNGGGAEQFF
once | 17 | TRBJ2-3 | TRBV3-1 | CASSPGPNNIFTDTQYF
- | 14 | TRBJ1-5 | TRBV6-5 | CASSYSISNQPQHF
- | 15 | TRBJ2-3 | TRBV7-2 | CASSFKGRYTDTQYF
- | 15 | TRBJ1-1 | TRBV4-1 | CASSQDMGMGTEAFF
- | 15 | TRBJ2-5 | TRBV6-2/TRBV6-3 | CASSSLRQTQETQYF
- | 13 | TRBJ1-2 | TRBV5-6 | CASSFWNDDGYTF
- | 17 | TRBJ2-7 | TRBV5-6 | CASSLTSGGDPFHEQYF